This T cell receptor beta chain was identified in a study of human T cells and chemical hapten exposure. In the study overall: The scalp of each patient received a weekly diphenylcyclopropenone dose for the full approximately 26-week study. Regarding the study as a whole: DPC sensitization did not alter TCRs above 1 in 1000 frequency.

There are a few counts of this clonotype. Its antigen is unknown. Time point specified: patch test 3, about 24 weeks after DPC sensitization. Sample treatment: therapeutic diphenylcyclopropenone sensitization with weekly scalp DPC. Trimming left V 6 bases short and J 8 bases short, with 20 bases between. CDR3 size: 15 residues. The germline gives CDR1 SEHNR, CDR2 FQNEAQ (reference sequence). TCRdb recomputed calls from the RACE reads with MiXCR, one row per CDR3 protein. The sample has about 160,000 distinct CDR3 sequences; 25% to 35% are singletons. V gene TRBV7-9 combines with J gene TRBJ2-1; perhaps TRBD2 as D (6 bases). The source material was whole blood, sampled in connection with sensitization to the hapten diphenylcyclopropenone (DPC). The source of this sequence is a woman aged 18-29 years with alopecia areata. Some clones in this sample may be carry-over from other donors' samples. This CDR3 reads CASSTPGVPGHEQFF. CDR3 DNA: TGTGCCAGCAGTACCCCGGGAGTTCCTGGCCATGAGCAGTTCTTC.